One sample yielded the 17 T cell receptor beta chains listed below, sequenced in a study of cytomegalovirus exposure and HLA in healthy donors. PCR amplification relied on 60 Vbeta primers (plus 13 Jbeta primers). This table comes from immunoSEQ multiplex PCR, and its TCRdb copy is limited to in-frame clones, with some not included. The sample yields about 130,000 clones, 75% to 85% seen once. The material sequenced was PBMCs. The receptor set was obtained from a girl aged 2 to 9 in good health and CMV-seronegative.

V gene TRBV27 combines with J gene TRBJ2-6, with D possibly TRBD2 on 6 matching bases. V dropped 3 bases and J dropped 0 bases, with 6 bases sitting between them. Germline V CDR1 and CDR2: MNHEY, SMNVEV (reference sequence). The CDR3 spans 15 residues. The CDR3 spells CASSLEGSGANVLTF. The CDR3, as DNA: TGTGCCAGCAGTTTGGAGGGCTCTGGGGCCAACGTCCTGACTTTC.

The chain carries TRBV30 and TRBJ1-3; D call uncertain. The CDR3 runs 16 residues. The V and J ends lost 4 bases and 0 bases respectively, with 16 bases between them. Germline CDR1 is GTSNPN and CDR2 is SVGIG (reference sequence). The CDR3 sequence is CAWTPHFSVSGNTIYF. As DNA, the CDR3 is TGTGCCTGGACTCCGCATTTCTCAGTCTCTGGAAACACCATATATTTT.

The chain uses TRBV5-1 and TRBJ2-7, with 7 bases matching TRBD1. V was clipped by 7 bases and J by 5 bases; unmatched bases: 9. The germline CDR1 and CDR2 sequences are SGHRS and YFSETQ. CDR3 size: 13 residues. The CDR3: CASRDSAQHEQYF. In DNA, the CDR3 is TGCGCCAGCCGGGACAGTGCACAACACGAGCAGTACTTC.

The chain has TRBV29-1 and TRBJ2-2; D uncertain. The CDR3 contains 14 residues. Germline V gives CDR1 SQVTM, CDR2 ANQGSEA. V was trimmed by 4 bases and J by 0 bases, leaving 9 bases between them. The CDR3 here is CSVVVASNTGELFF. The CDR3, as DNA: TGCAGCGTTGTTGTGGCATCGAACACCGGGGAGCTGTTTTTT.

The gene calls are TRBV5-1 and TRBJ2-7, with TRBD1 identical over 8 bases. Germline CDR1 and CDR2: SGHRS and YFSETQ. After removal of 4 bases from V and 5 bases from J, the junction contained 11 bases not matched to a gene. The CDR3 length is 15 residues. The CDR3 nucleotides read TGCGCCAGCAGCCCGCTTGCGACAGGGGCACACGAGCAGTACTTC. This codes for CASSPLATGAHEQYF.

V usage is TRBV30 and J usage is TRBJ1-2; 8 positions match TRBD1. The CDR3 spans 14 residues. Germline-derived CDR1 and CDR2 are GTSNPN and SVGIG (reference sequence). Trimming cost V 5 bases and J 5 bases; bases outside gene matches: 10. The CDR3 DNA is TGTGCCTGGGGTGGGGGGACAGGACGATATGGCTACACCTTC. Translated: CAWGGGTGRYGYTF.

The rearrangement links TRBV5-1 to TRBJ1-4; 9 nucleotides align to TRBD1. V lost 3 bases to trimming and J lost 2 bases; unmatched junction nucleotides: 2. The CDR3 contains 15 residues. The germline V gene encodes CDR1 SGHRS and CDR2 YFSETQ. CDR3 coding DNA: TGCGCCAGCAGCTCACAGGGGGCGACTAATGAAAAACTGTTTTTT. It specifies CASSSQGATNEKLFF.

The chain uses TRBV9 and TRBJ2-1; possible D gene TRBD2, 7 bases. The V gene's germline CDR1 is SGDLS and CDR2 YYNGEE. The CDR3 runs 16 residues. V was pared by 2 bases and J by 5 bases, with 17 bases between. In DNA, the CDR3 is TGTGCCAGCAGCGTGGACCCGCGGGGGCCTGACAATGAGCAGTTCTTC. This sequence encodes CASSVDPRGPDNEQFF. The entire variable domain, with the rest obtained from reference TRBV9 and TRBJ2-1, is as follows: DSGVTQTPKHLITATGQRVTLRCSPRSGDLSVYWYQQSLDQGLQFLIQYYNGEERAKGNILERFSAQQFPDLHSELNLSSLELGDSALYFCASSVDPRGPDNEQFFGPGTRLTVL.

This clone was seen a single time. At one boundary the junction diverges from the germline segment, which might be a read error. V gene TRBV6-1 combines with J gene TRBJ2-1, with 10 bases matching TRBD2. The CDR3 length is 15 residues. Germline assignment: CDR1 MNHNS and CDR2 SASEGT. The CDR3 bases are TGTGCCAGCACTGAAAGCGGGGGGGACGACAATGAGCAGTTCTTC. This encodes CASTESGGDDNEQFF.

CDR3 coding DNA: TGTGCCAGCAGCCGGGACAGGGGGCAAGAGACCCAGTACTTC. This codes for CASSRDRGQETQYF. This sequence joins TRBV2 and TRBJ2-5, with TRBD1 identical over 11 bases. Germline CDR1 SNHLY, CDR2 FYNNEI. The CDR3 spans 14 residues. V was pared by 6 bases and J by 2 bases, with 2 bases of the junction left unmatched.

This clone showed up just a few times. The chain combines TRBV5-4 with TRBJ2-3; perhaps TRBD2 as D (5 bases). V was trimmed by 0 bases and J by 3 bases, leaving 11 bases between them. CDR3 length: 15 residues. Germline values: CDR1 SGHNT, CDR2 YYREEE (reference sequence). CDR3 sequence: CASSLAGVKTDTQYF. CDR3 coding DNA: TGTGCCAGCAGCTTGGCCGGGGTAAAAACAGATACGCAGTATTTT.

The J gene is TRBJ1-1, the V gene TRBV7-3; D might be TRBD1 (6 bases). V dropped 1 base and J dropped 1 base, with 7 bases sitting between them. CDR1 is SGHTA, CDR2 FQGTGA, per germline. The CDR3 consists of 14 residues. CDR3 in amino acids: CASSLMDRNTEAFF. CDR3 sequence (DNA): TGTGCCAGCAGCTTAATGGACAGGAACACTGAAGCTTTCTTT.

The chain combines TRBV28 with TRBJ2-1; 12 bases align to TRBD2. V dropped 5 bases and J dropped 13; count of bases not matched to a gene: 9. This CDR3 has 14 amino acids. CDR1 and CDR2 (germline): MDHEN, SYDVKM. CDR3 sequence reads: CASSQELAGGEQFF. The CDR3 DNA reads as TGTGCCAGCAGTCAAGAACTAGCGGGAGGAGAACAGTTCTTC.

The chain's CDR3 is CAWSVESGYHNEQFF. CDR3 sequence (DNA): TGTGCCTGGAGTGTTGAATCGGGTTACCACAATGAGCAGTTCTTC. The gene calls are TRBV30 and TRBJ2-1; D is uncertain. Germline CDR1 and CDR2: GTSNPN and SVGIG (reference sequence). The CDR3 consists of 15 residues. V was pared by 0 bases and J by 5 bases, with 14 bases between.

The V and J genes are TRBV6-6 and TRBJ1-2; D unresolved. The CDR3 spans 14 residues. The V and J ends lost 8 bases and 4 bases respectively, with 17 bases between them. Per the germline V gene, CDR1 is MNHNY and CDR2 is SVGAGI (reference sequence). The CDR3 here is CASGSGMLPYGYTF. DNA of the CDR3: TGTGCCAGCGGATCCGGGATGCTTCCCTATGGCTACACCTTC.

The CDR3, as DNA: TGTGCCAGCAGTTTGGCCCTCGGGGGGACGTCTGAAGCTTTCTTT. It is translated as CASSLALGGTSEAFF. The chain combines TRBV27 with TRBJ1-1, with D tentatively TRBD1 (5 bases). Germline V gives CDR1 MNHEY, CDR2 SMNVEV (reference sequence). Trimming took off 3 bases at V and 6 bases at J, with 17 bases between the two ends. The CDR3 runs 15 residues.

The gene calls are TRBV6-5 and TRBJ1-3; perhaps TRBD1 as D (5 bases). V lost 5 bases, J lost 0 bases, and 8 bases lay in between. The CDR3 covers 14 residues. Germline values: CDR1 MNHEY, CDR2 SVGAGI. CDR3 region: CASSPDISGNTIYF. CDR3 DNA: TGTGCCAGCAGTCCGGACATCTCTGGAAACACCATATATTTT.